The present T cell receptor beta chain was sequenced within a study of patients and donors after allogeneic stem cell transplantation. TCRdb independently ran MiXCR on the RT-PCR reads; one entry per CDR3 protein. The sample includes about 96,000 distinct CDR3 sequences, around 48% of them seen just once. The CDR3 spans 15 residues. V was pared by 4 bases and J by 3 bases, with 18 bases between. Germline loops: CDR1 SQVTM, CDR2 ANQGSEA. Sequenced: blood, either unsorted or a sorted T cell fraction (not recorded which). The V gene is TRBV29-1, the J gene TRBJ1-2; tentatively, D is TRBD1 (5 bases). This clonotype was sampled from a human donor who was either an allogeneic HSCT recipient or a stem cell or donor lymphocyte infusion donor (not recorded which). It is not recorded whose cells these are; they may come from a transplant donor. CDR3 protein: CSVVGRVGGDYGYTF. The CDR3 DNA follows: TGCAGCGTTGTCGGTCGGGTTGGGGGAGACTATGGCTACACCTTC. Full variable domain (missing parts from reference TRBV29-1 and TRBJ1-2): SAVISQKPSRDICQRGTSLTIQCQVDSQVTMMFWYRQQPGQSLTLIATANQGSEATYESGFVIDKFPISRPNLTFSTLTVSNMSPEDSSIYLCSVVGRVGGDYGYTFGSGTRLTVV.